The sequence of this T cell receptor beta chain was determined in a study of blood T cell repertoires in COVID-19 (TCRdb year 2020). Some background on the complete study: The collaborator samples originated in the United States, Italy and Spain and spanned the acute and convalescent phases of COVID-19. The prospective study material was composed of cDNA or gDNA derived from T cells, B-cell-depleted T cells, or PBMCs. Subjects who had been exposed to COVID-19, were actively infected with it, or had recovered from it provided the deeply sampled blood TCRbeta repertoires that made up the dataset. The repertoires were made available in a free public database intended to serve as a resource for research on the immune response to SARS-CoV-2. Samples were obtained from the ongoing ImmuneRACE study (first 160 participants) and from about 1,300 subjects provided by 6 global collaborators. A de-identified subject ID, COVID-19 status, age in years and sex were almost always included in the sample metadata. HLA class I and class II types, where available, came from metadata supplied by the sample provider rather than from assay-based typing. The investigation overall reported the following: The amount of clinical and demographic metadata varied by source and participant and was provided uncurated.

TCRbeta CDR3 regions were amplified from genomic DNA using the immunoSEQ Assay, a bias-controlled multiplex PCR. The published analysis was carried out like this. Nucleated cell counts per sample were estimated from amplification of reference gene primers within the assay. To quantify the absolute abundance of each unique TCRbeta CDR3 rearrangement, sequence reads were collapsed and filtered. For each sample, productive Simpson clonality was calculated by taking the square root of Simpson's diversity index across productive rearrangements. TCRdb stores this immuneACCESS table with in-frame sequences only. Part of the clones is absent; in the studies checked, under half of the shortfall reflects unresolved V genes, and no reason is known for the rest. V and J calls and clone size come straight from that table; D and trimming were deduced from the DNA. Here the sample has 150,000 to 200,000 clones; about 80% occur a single time. 5.2% of the sample comes from the top ten.

This clone was found once. Its antigen is not yet known. Per-base qualities were not stored, and no clone one base away is much larger. Participants in the prospective study were enrolled through a virtual design, were aged roughly 18 to 100 years, and lived in about two dozen United States geographic areas. In the prospective study, cohorts were assigned on the basis of participant-reported clinical history obtained from a screening survey and a study questionnaire. In the prospective study, whole blood, serum and a nasopharyngeal or oropharyngeal swab were collected from each participant by mobile phlebotomists. Prospective study participants could optionally give additional blood draws and questionnaires over an approximately two-month period. Before DNA extraction, blood samples from the prospective study were shipped at room temperature or frozen. From its cysteine to its phenylalanine, the CDR3 spans 15 amino acids. Of all the DNA, just the CDR3 is kept, 45 bases in frame from base 1. Here V drops 5 bases and J drops 4 bases, and the junction holds 9 bases not matched to any gene. CDR1 and CDR2, per the germline V gene (reference sequence), are LGHDT and YNNKEL.

Sequenced input: PBMCs or T cells enriched from blood (not recorded which). This receptor chain uses TRBV3-1 (or the pseudogene TRBV3-2) and TRBJ2-5; a stretch of 8 junction bases matches TRBD1. The sequence was obtained from a woman between 55 and 75 years old with acute COVID-19. Here the CDR3 is given as CASSSWTGTGETQYF. The bases read TGTGCCAGCAGCTCATGGACAGGGACGGGAGAGACCCAGTACTTC.